The clone carrying this T cell receptor (beta chain) has a handful of counts. Deletions cut 7 bases from V and 8 bases from J, with 17 bases between. CDR1 is SEHNR, CDR2 FQNEAQ, per germline (reference sequence). The CDR3 runs 14 residues. This specimen belongs to a study of blood T cell repertoires in COVID-19. The overall study: The study drew acute and convalescent COVID-19 samples from the United States, Italy and Spain. PBMCs, B-cell-depleted T cells, or T cells were the source of the cDNA or gDNA that made up the material.

Per the study methods: Reference gene primer amplification gave nucleated cell count estimates. Libraries were prepared by immunoSEQ multiplex PCR; TCRdb keeps only in-frame clonotypes and omits some of them. V, J and clone size reflect that table, while D and trimming were determined from the DNA. This table holds 150,000 to 160,000 clones, 75% to 85% found once. It was during active infection that Seattle patients were enrolled and then longitudinally followed. The rearrangement uses TRBV7-9 and TRBJ1-4; no reliable D call. Sequenced input: peripheral blood. The sequence derives from a woman in her sixties with COVID-19, enrolled during active disease. CDR3 sequence: CASTFTRPEEKLFF. For the CDR3, the DNA is TGTGCCAGCACCTTTACTCGACCGGAGGAAAAACTGTTTTTT.